The clone carrying this TCR beta chain was observed a few times. No antigen is known for it. The entry originates in a study of T cell repertoires in cytomegalovirus infection. Study at large: Selection of CMV epitopes for the study included recently identified HLA-C-restricted and well-studied HLA-B-restricted ones. Evidence of both CMV infection and a matching HLA type came from public TCR beta signatures. Findings of the study overall: Using cumulative public TCR beta family frequency, the authors identified those who carried CMV together with the relevant HLA.

Via MiXCR, TCRdb re-called the reads, giving one row per CDR3 protein. Of about a million distinct CDR3 sequences in the sample, approximately 30% were seen once. Looked up from germline, CDR1 is MNHEY and CDR2 is SMNVEV (reference sequence). V shed 0 bases and J shed 3 bases, with 5 bases lying between them. The CDR3 spans 14 residues. The material was cultured CD8+ T cells from PBMCs, obtained from culture after CMV antigen stimulation. The chain is built from TRBV27 and TRBJ1-4; D gene ambiguous. The origin of this receptor is a human donor in good health (CMV status not recorded). Some clones in this sample may be carry-over from other donors' samples. CDR3 sequence: CASSLSNPNEKLFF. Written as DNA, the CDR3 is TGTGCCAGCAGTTTATCGAATCCTAATGAAAAACTGTTTTTT.